Listed below are T cell receptor beta chains from one sample, sequenced in a study of blood T cell repertoires in COVID-19. Libraries were prepared by immunoSEQ multiplex PCR; TCRdb keeps only in-frame clonotypes and omits some of them. The profile shows under 350,000 clones, 65% to 90% of them singletons. Input material: PBMCs or T cells enriched from blood (not recorded which). These receptors all come from a woman aged 40 to 50 with acute COVID-19. CDR3s leave out the opening cysteine and the closing phenylalanine or tryptophan. The order of the fields is J gene, V gene, CDR3 protein.

j_gene: TRBJ1-2; v_gene: TRBV7-3; CDR3aa: ASSSDSGGYT
j_gene: TRBJ1-4; v_gene: TRBV7-9; CDR3aa: ASTNRRGDNEKLF
j_gene: TRBJ1-2; v_gene: TRBV2; CDR3aa: ASSDSYGYT
j_gene: TRBJ1-1; v_gene: TRBV25-1; CDR3aa: ASSSWTGERGAEAF
j_gene: TRBJ1-6; v_gene: TRBV5-4; CDR3aa: ASSSGTGMRDSPLH
j_gene: TRBJ2-7; v_gene: TRBV7-8; CDR3aa: ASSPRTDLSSYEQY
j_gene: TRBJ1-4; v_gene: TRBV25-1; CDR3aa: ASSEATGQLNEKLF
j_gene: TRBJ2-7; v_gene: TRBV5-8; CDR3aa: ASSWDRVAYEQY
j_gene: TRBJ2-1; v_gene: TRBV29-1; CDR3aa: SVEFVLGGRDNEQF
j_gene: TRBJ2-7; v_gene: TRBV6-2/TRBV6-3; CDR3aa: ASSYSFGISGSDDEQY
j_gene: TRBJ2-3; v_gene: TRBV12-3/TRBV12-4; CDR3aa: ASSLDTHTQY
j_gene: TRBJ1-4; v_gene: TRBV18; CDR3aa: ASSPKASGNLQRSYEKLF
j_gene: TRBJ2-1; v_gene: TRBV7-7; CDR3aa: ASSPIAGAYNEQF
j_gene: TRBJ1-3; v_gene: TRBV23-1; CDR3aa: ASSQSEDGRGRGNTIY
j_gene: TRBJ2-3; v_gene: TRBV18; CDR3aa: ASSPTLGGTGGDTQY
j_gene: TRBJ1-5; v_gene: TRBV7-2; CDR3aa: ASSLVGTSYSNQPQH
j_gene: TRBJ1-2; v_gene: TRBV6-2/TRBV6-3; CDR3aa: ASSWDRVFSSYT
j_gene: TRBJ1-5; v_gene: TRBV7-2; CDR3aa: ASSQLSGQGGQPQH
j_gene: TRBJ1-1; v_gene: TRBV2; CDR3aa: ASRKTPRGQGATEAF
j_gene: TRBJ2-5; v_gene: TRBV9; CDR3aa: ASSVGAGGRTETQY
j_gene: TRBJ2-7; v_gene: TRBV9; CDR3aa: ASSLGRGAGAISYEQY
j_gene: TRBJ1-1; v_gene: TRBV7-6; CDR3aa: ASSLAVTGGNTEAF
j_gene: TRBJ2-7; v_gene: TRBV6-1; CDR3aa: ASSEFSVVGQGN
j_gene: TRBJ2-7; v_gene: TRBV12-5; CDR3aa: ASGLPHRGSYEQY
j_gene: TRBJ2-7; v_gene: TRBV28; CDR3aa: ASSLSRAGDGEQY
j_gene: TRBJ1-2; v_gene: TRBV19; CDR3aa: ASTPTGADPYGYT
j_gene: TRBJ2-1; v_gene: TRBV19; CDR3aa: ASRDEGVNEQF
j_gene: TRBJ2-7; v_gene: TRBV7-2; CDR3aa: ASSPTGQGGWEQY
j_gene: TRBJ1-2; v_gene: TRBV2; CDR3aa: ASRPGRYNYGYT
j_gene: TRBJ1-5; v_gene: TRBV5-5; CDR3aa: ASSLEAGLNQPQH
j_gene: TRBJ2-7; v_gene: TRBV6-6; CDR3aa: ASRRGLAGDEQY
j_gene: TRBJ2-7; v_gene: TRBV28; CDR3aa: ASSFKGKGASYEQY
j_gene: TRBJ1-2; v_gene: TRBV4-1; CDR3aa: ASSQPGQHYGYT
j_gene: TRBJ2-3; v_gene: TRBV5-5; CDR3aa: ASSPGTVASTDTQY
j_gene: TRBJ2-5; v_gene: TRBV5-1; CDR3aa: ASSLERGEETQY
j_gene: TRBJ2-1; v_gene: TRBV10-3; CDR3aa: AISDLSGRGNEQF
j_gene: TRBJ1-1; v_gene: TRBV5-1; CDR3aa: ASSSTGAGTEAF
j_gene: TRBJ1-6; v_gene: TRBV18; CDR3aa: ASSPNKSPSGALH
j_gene: TRBJ1-1; v_gene: TRBV19; CDR3aa: ASTSSAGLGTEAF
j_gene: TRBJ1-1; v_gene: TRBV4-3; CDR3aa: ASSQVRGLNTEAF
j_gene: TRBJ1-3; v_gene: TRBV28; CDR3aa: ASSYDREDQNTIY
j_gene: TRBJ2-1; v_gene: TRBV12-5; CDR3aa: ASGLVREREGNNEQF
j_gene: TRBJ2-3; v_gene: TRBV18; CDR3aa: ASSPDRTDTQY
j_gene: TRBJ1-2; v_gene: TRBV7-2; CDR3aa: ASSPTETGYT